This T cell receptor beta chain derives from a study of long-term antiretroviral therapy in people with HIV. Whole-study findings and limits: HIV repertoires spanned tighter CDR3 length ranges than controls did. Clones with expansion before ART led the repertoire at all time points.

Runs used v3.0 of the immunoSEQ assay and were done at survey level. Using immunoSEQ multiplex PCR, the repertoire was profiled, and TCRdb retains in-frame clones only, with some absent. This repertoire shows 20,000 to 30,000 clones, 75% to 90% found once; its top ten account for about 14%. The sample holds a few counts of this clone. Its antigen is undetermined. Trimming pared 6 bases from V and 3 bases from J, leaving 12 bases between. Germline-derived CDR1 and CDR2 are MNHNS and SASEGT. The CDR3 length is 15 residues. This sequence originates from a man in his thirties or forties with HIV. Sequences were derived from unsorted PBMCs, sampled about 4.3 years after starting antiretroviral therapy. The genes are TRBV6-1 and TRBJ2-6; a weak D match, TRBD1 (5 bases). CDR3 sequence: CASSAGIDGANVLTF. In nucleotides, the CDR3 is TGTGCCAGCAGCGCAGGGATTGATGGGGCCAACGTCCTGACTTTC.